The T cell receptor beta chain described here comes from a study of blood T cell repertoires in COVID-19. Study as a whole: The samples span acute and convalescent COVID-19 from the United States, Italy and Spain. T cells, B-cell-depleted T cells, or PBMCs supplied cDNA or gDNA.

As handled by the study authors: Amplification of reference gene primers provided the estimated nucleated cell counts. Produced via immunoSEQ multiplex PCR; TCRdb's table is partial and in-frame only. V and J calls and clone size are those listed in that table; D and trimming were worked out from the DNA. The sample consists of 110,000 or so clones, more than 80% of them appearing once. Seattle enrolled patients during active infection and tracked them longitudinally. The specimen sequenced was peripheral blood. The receptor was derived from a woman aged 60-75 years with COVID-19, enrolled during active disease.

The CDR3 nucleotides are TGTGCCAGCTCACCATCCGGACAGGGGGAGCTGTTTTTT. It translates to CASSPSGQGELFF. The rearrangement uses TRBV18 and TRBJ2-2; D may be TRBD1 (6 bases). Germline V gene data show CDR1 as KGHSH and CDR2 as LQKENI. This CDR3 has 13 amino acids. Trimming shortened V by 2 bases and J by 8 bases, and 9 bases separated the two germline ends. Looking up the rest from reference TRBV18 and TRBJ2-2 gives the full variable domain: NAGVMQNPRHLVRRRGQEARLRCSPMKGHSHVYWYRQLPEEGLKFMVYLQKENIIDESGMPKERFSAEFPKEGPSILRIQQVVRGDSAAYFCASSPSGQGELFFGEGSRLTVL.